This TCR beta chain was sequenced during a study of vaccination effects on CD4 cells after COVID-19. Study-wide background: Subjects were given two BNT162b2 or mRNA-1273 vaccine doses.

Comments on this clone: Its specificity is unknown.

Pools of viral peptides were used by the ViraFEST assay to expand antigen-specific CD4+ T cells ahead of sequencing. The culture ran for approximately 10 days, and then CD4+ T cells were isolated. The person's infection with SARS-CoV-2, confirmed by PCR, took place between March and December 2020. There are 13 residues in the CDR3. Germline V lookup: CDR1 MNHNS, CDR2 SASEGT. The germline V and J ends were trimmed by 2 bases and 1 base, with 5 bases remaining between them. Assay: immunoSEQ multiplex PCR; the TCRdb copy retains only in-frame clones and omits some. The profile covers tens of thousands of clones, with 75% to 85% appearing a single time and over 5% taken by the ten largest.

The chain has TRBV6-1 and TRBJ1-1; D not certain. This TCR came from a human donor who had a prior SARS-CoV-2 infection. The sequences come from CD4+ T cells from PBMCs cultured with HIV peptides, collected before COVID-19 vaccination. This sample's subset: HIV-1 Nef peptide pool negative control/reference culture. The CDR3 loop is CASSEQKNTEAFF. CDR3 bases: TGTGCCAGCAGTGAACAGAAGAACACTGAAGCTTTCTTT.